These 21 T cell receptor beta chains share one sample of origin, sequenced in a study of blood T cell repertoires in COVID-19. Only in-frame clones appear in the TCRdb table, and some are missing; sequencing was by immunoSEQ multiplex PCR. The sample has over 35,000 clones, around 90% seen once. The sample comprised peripheral blood. The receptors shown here come from a man between 65 and 79 years old with active COVID-19.

The chain couples TRBV12-3 or TRBV12-4 to TRBJ2-3; D is ambiguous. CDR3 size: 11 residues. V dropped 4 bases and J dropped 10 bases, with 9 bases sitting between them. In DNA, the CDR3 is TGTGCCAGCAGTTCTCTCGGAGCGCAGTATTTT. Translated, it gives CASSSLGAQYF.

The chain is built from TRBV7-2 and TRBJ2-1; 7 nucleotides line up with TRBD2. J lost 5 bases, V lost 4 bases, and 2 bases had no gene match. The V gene's germline CDR1 is SGHTA and CDR2 FQGNSA. This CDR3 region has 13 residues. This chain's CDR3 is CASSSSGNNEQFF. The CDR3 nucleotides are TGTGCCAGCAGCTCTAGCGGAAACAATGAGCAGTTCTTC.

This clone occurred a few times. This sequence joins TRBV6-5 and TRBJ2-4; no reliable D call. CDR3 length: 16 residues. The V end was cut by 2 bases, the J end by 0 bases, with 11 bases between. The germline V gene has CDR1 MNHEY and CDR2 SVGAGI. The CDR3 here is CASSYQRTLAKNIQYF. The CDR3 DNA is TGTGCCAGCAGTTACCAACGTACATTAGCCAAAAACATTCAGTACTTC.

The table lists this clone with a few counts. V usage is TRBV9 and J usage is TRBJ1-1; TRBD1 matches 7 bases. Trimming at V came to 4 bases and at J to 3 bases, leaving 9 bases not matched to a gene. The CDR3 extends over 15 amino acids. CDR1 and CDR2 from the germline V gene are SGDLS and YYNGEE. CDR3 coding DNA: TGTGCCAGCAGCCCTGACAGGGTGGCGGACACTGAAGCTTTCTTT. Translating it yields CASSPDRVADTEAFF.

This clone was observed a single time. This rearrangement joins TRBV3-1 (or the pseudogene TRBV3-2) to TRBJ1-2, with a tentative D call TRBD1 (5 bases). Germline V gene lookup returns CDR1 LGHDT and CDR2 YNNKEL (reference sequence). The CDR3 extends over 14 amino acids. Trimming pared 1 base from V and 4 bases from J, leaving 10 bases between. The CDR3 spells CASSQGGRSYGYTF. CDR3 DNA sequence: TGTGCCAGCAGCCAAGGGGGCAGGAGCTATGGCTACACCTTC.

This clone appeared a single time. This rearrangement joins TRBV28 to TRBJ1-2; 7 bases are shared with TRBD1. Germline V gene lookup returns CDR1 MDHEN and CDR2 SYDVKM. J was trimmed by 6 bases and V by 2 bases; bases with no gene match: 15. The CDR3 runs to 17 residues. CDR3 region: CASSLTLPTGRLDGYTF. The CDR3 DNA sequence: TGTGCCAGCAGTTTAACTCTCCCGACAGGGAGGCTCGATGGCTACACCTTC.

The chain combines TRBV2 with TRBJ1-4; D possibly corresponds to TRBD1 (6 bases). V lost 10 bases and J 4 bases, leaving 13 bases between the germline ends. This CDR3 spans 13 amino acids. Germline loops: CDR1 SNHLY, CDR2 FYNNEI. The CDR3 region has the DNA TGTGCCACCAGGACAGCCCTTAATGAAAAACTGTTTTTT. This encodes CATRTALNEKLFF.

The V and J genes are TRBV28 and TRBJ2-7, with 8 bases identical to TRBD1. V lost 6 bases and J lost 0; bases outside the gene matches: 7. The V gene's germline CDR1 is MDHEN and CDR2 SYDVKM. The CDR3 loop spans 15 amino acids. CDR3 coding DNA: TGTGCCAGCAGCCCATGGACAGGGAGCTCCTACGAGCAGTACTTC. Translation: CASSPWTGSSYEQYF.

V usage is TRBV6-1 and J usage is TRBJ2-5; TRBD2 agrees at 8 bases. Germline lookup yields CDR1 MNHNS and CDR2 SASEGT. After removal of 3 bases from V and 6 bases from J, the junction contained 9 bases not matched to a gene. CDR3 length: 15 amino acids. This chain's CDR3 is CASSEAGGGRKTQYF. The DNA of the CDR3 is TGTGCCAGCAGTGAGGCGGGGGGCGGGAGAAAGACCCAGTACTTC.

The genes are TRBV18 and TRBJ2-7; D may be TRBD2 (6 bases). Germline-derived CDR1 and CDR2 are KGHSH and LQKENI. CDR3 length equals 15 residues. V lost 3 bases and J lost 6, with 18 bases in between. This CDR3 reads CASSPGRGAVLEQYF. In DNA form, the CDR3 reads TGTGCCAGCTCACCCGGGAGAGGGGCGGTACTCGAGCAGTACTTC.

The rearrangement joins TRBV19 to TRBJ1-1, with a tentative D call TRBD1 (5 bases). The CDR3 covers 14 residues. The V end was cut by 4 bases, the J end by 0 bases, with 9 bases between. Germline V lookup: CDR1 LNHDA, CDR2 SQIVND (reference sequence). CDR3 nucleotides: TGTGCCAGTAGTACCTGGGGGGTGAACACTGAAGCTTTCTTT. Translation: CASSTWGVNTEAFF.

This clone was counted between two and nine times. This sequence joins TRBV6-6 and TRBJ2-7; the D is unclear. The V gene lost 4 bases and the J gene lost 0 bases, with 13 bases spanning the gap. The CDR3 sequence is 15 residues long. Germline V lookup: CDR1 MNHNY, CDR2 SVGAGI (reference sequence). The CDR3 is CASSWVESSSYEQYF. CDR3 in DNA: TGTGCCAGCAGTTGGGTGGAGTCGAGCTCCTACGAGCAGTACTTC.

The chain employs TRBV18 and TRBJ2-5; D is possibly TRBD2 (6 bases). V lost 1 base and J 4 bases, leaving 10 bases between the germline ends. Germline V lookup: CDR1 KGHSH, CDR2 LQKENI. This CDR3 region has 14 residues. The CDR3 region has the DNA TGTGCCAGCTCACCACAATCCGGGAGAGAGACCCAGTACTTC. This sequence encodes CASSPQSGRETQYF.

V gene TRBV7-2 combines with J gene TRBJ2-7; 8 bases match TRBD2. The CDR3 is 14 residues long. Germline V CDR1 and CDR2: SGHTA, FQGNSA. The ends lost 6 bases at V and 3 bases at J; junction bases unmatched: 7. CDR3 sequence (DNA): TGTGCCAGCAGTTTTAGCGGGGTGATCTACGAGCAGTACTTC. It encodes CASSFSGVIYEQYF.

Only one count was recorded for this clone. V usage is TRBV7-9 and J usage is TRBJ2-1, with D tentatively TRBD2 (5 bases). Trimming stripped 5 bases from V and 8 bases from J, with 16 bases between. The CDR3 consists of 14 residues. CDR1 and CDR2 from the germline V gene are SEHNR and FQNEAQ (reference sequence). The CDR3 DNA reads as TGTGCCAGCAGCCCCCGGACTTTCGTGGATGAGCAGTTCTTC. It codes for CASSPRTFVDEQFF.

V and J are TRBV6-5 and TRBJ1-5; 8 nucleotides line up with TRBD1. The CDR3 runs 14 residues. After removal of 6 bases from V and 3 bases from J, the junction contained 4 bases not matched to a gene. CDR1 and CDR2 from the germline V gene are MNHEY and SVGAGI. Here the CDR3 reads CASRAGGFNQPQHF. DNA for the CDR3: TGTGCCAGCAGGGCAGGGGGCTTCAATCAGCCCCAGCATTTT.

The chain has TRBV11-3 and TRBJ2-1; possible D gene TRBD1, 5 bases. CDR3 length: 15 residues. Germline V gene data show CDR1 as SGHNT and CDR2 as YENEEA. Deletions cut 1 base from V and 6 bases from J, with 13 bases between. CDR3 loop: CASSLVRGAPNEQFF. The CDR3 DNA sequence: TGTGCCAGCAGCTTAGTAAGGGGCGCCCCCAATGAGCAGTTCTTC. The whole variable domain, remainder taken from reference TRBV11-3 and TRBJ2-1, is EAGVVQSPRYKIIEKKQPVAFWCNPISGHNTLYWYLQNLGQGPELLIRYENEEAVDDSQLPKDRFSAERLKGVDSTLKIQPAELGDSAVYLCASSLVRGAPNEQFFGPGTRLTVL.

This CDR3 is CASSPTGTGYQPQHF. The CDR3 DNA follows: TGTGCCAGTAGTCCAACCGGGACAGGGTATCAGCCCCAGCATTTT. V gene TRBV19 combines with J gene TRBJ1-5; TRBD1 matches 9 bases. After removal of 5 bases from V and 5 bases from J, the junction contained 7 bases not matched to a gene. Germline V lookup: CDR1 LNHDA, CDR2 SQIVND (reference sequence). The CDR3 is 15 amino acids.

This rearrangement joins TRBV28 to TRBJ2-2, with TRBD1 matching over 8 bases. V was pared by 1 base and J by 6 bases, with 7 bases of the junction left unmatched. The CDR3 is 16 residues long. Germline V CDR1 and CDR2: MDHEN, SYDVKM. CDR3 residues: CASSLFPQGASGELFF. CDR3 coding DNA: TGTGCCAGCAGTTTATTTCCCCAGGGGGCATCCGGGGAGCTGTTTTTT.

The V call is TRBV28, the J call TRBJ1-1; unclear D gene. The V gene lost 3 bases and the J gene lost 0 bases, with 11 bases spanning the gap. Germline V CDR1 and CDR2: MDHEN, SYDVKM. This CDR3 region has 15 residues. Written as DNA, the CDR3 is TGTGCCAGCAGTTTGCCGGGGAGGCTGAACACTGAAGCTTTCTTT. Encoded protein: CASSLPGRLNTEAFF.

V is TRBV24-1 and J is TRBJ2-1, with 11 bases lining up with TRBD2. The germline V gene encodes CDR1 KGHDR and CDR2 SFDVKD. The CDR3 extends over 14 amino acids. Unmatched junction bases numbered 3, after V lost 5 bases and J lost 7 bases. The CDR3 bases are TGTGCCACCAGTGCCCTAGCGGGAGGAAATGAGCAGTTCTTC. Its translation: CATSALAGGNEQFF.